Given below is one TCR beta chain in context. The CDR3 runs 13 residues. Some clones are missing from TCRdb's copy, which holds only in-frame ones; the method was immunoSEQ multiplex PCR. The repertoire holds approximately 94,000 clones, with 85% to 95% as singletons. These data belong to a study of T cell responses to AZD1222 COVID-19 vaccine. The receptor's source is an adult in good health. Source: peripheral blood, taken on day 0 of AZD1222 vaccination. The V call is TRBV21-1, the J call TRBJ2-3; the table's D call TRBD2 went unverified against the DNA. TRBV21-1 is classified as a pseudogene. The CDR3 loop is CASRTSGGDTQYF. CDR3 coding DNA: TGTGCCAGTAGGACTAGCGGAGGCGATACGCAGTATTTT.